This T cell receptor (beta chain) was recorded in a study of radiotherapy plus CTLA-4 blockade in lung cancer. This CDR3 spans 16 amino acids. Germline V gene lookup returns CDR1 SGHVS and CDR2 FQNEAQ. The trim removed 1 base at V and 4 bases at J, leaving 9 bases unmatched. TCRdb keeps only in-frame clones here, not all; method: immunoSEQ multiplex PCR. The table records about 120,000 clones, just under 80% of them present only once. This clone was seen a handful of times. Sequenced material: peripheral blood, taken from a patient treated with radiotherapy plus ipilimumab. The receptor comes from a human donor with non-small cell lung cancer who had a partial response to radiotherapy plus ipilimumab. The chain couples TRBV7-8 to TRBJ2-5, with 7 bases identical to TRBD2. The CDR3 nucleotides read TGTGCCAGCAGCTTAGGGGCCCTAGGGGAGGGAGAGACCCAGTACTTC. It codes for CASSLGALGEGETQYF.